The 7 T cell receptor beta chains below were found in one sample sequenced in a study of shared clonotypes between healthy human individuals. As defined, naive CD8 cells were CD45RO-negative and positively selected for CCR7, with terminally differentiated effector memory CD45RA+ cells excluded. The data were produced by immunoSEQ multiplex PCR, yet TCRdb's version contains in-frame clones alone and is incomplete. The repertoire consists of about 2.1 million clones, with approximately 92% occurring once and the leading ten covering less than 2%. Sequenced input: naive CD8+ T cells from PBMCs. These receptor sequences come from a man younger than 30 in good health. Some clones in this sample may be carry-over from other donors' samples.

This chain joins TRBV5-6 and TRBJ2-5; TRBD2 matches 7 bases. Trimming removed 1 base from V and 5 bases from J; junction bases left unmatched: 8. CDR1 is SGHDT and CDR2 is YYEEEE in the germline V gene. The CDR3 loop spans 15 amino acids. The chain's CDR3 is CASSLMGGPGETQYF. Written as DNA, the CDR3 is TGTGCCAGCAGCTTGATGGGAGGGCCGGGGGAGACCCAGTACTTC.

V is TRBV9 and J is TRBJ1-2; D remains ambiguous. This CDR3 has 13 residues. Between the trimmed V and J ends, which lost 3 bases and 4 bases, there was a span of 10 bases. CDR1 is SGDLS and CDR2 is YYNGEE in the germline V gene. The CDR3 is CASSEGSPYGYTF. In DNA form, the CDR3 reads TGTGCCAGCAGCGAGGGCAGTCCCTATGGCTACACCTTC.

This clone was seen once. The chain couples TRBV28 to TRBJ1-4; 8 bases map to TRBD1. Trimming at V came to 6 bases and at J to 7 bases, leaving 4 bases not matched to a gene. This CDR3 region has 13 residues. The germline V gene encodes CDR1 MDHEN and CDR2 SYDVKM. The CDR3 DNA sequence: TGTGCCAGCAGACCCACAGGGGGTGAAAAACTGTTTTTT. Protein sequence: CASRPTGGEKLFF. The whole variable domain, filled in from reference TRBV28 and TRBJ1-4, reads DVKVTQSSRYLVKRTGEKVFLECVQDMDHENMFWYRQDPGLGLRLIYFSYDVKMKEKGDIPEGYSVSREKKERFSLILESASTNQTSMYLCASRPTGGEKLFFGSGTQLSVL.

The chain has TRBV6-1 and TRBJ1-3, with unresolved D. Trimming removed 6 bases from V and 0 bases from J, with 12 bases in between. The CDR3 length is 15 residues. Germline V gives CDR1 MNHNS, CDR2 SASEGT. CDR3 region: CASSGIRSSGNTIYF. The CDR3 bases are TGTGCCAGCAGCGGCATAAGGAGCTCTGGAAACACCATATATTTT.

The V and J genes are TRBV7-9 and TRBJ1-1; 7 nucleotides match TRBD1. Germline lookup yields CDR1 SEHNR and CDR2 FQNEAQ (reference sequence). This CDR3 has 16 amino acids. V gave up 4 bases and J gave up 3 bases; unmatched junction bases: 11. The CDR3 spells CASSSRTGRRDTEAFF. DNA for the CDR3: TGTGCCAGCAGCTCCCGGACAGGCAGGCGTGACACTGAAGCTTTCTTT.

V usage is TRBV27 and J usage is TRBJ2-2; TRBD2 matches at 9 bases. The junction had 11 bases not matched to a gene; V was cut back by 1 base and J by 8 bases. Looked up from germline, CDR1 is MNHEY and CDR2 is SMNVEV (reference sequence). The CDR3 is 17 amino acids. The CDR3 reads CASSLFQGGLALGELFF. The CDR3 region has the DNA TGTGCCAGCAGTTTATTCCAAGGAGGACTAGCGTTAGGGGAGCTGTTTTTT.

The V gene is TRBV12-5, the J gene TRBJ2-1; 8 positions match TRBD2. The CDR3 contains 16 residues. Germline V gives CDR1 LGHNT, CDR2 FRNRAP. After removal of 0 bases from V and 7 bases from J, the junction contained 8 bases not matched to a gene. The CDR3 DNA reads TGTGCTAGTGGTTTGGTACAGGCTAGCGGGTATAATGAGCAGTTCTTC. Its translation is CASGLVQASGYNEQFF.